A single sample gave rise to the 12 T cell receptor beta chains below, sequenced in a study of blood T cell repertoires in COVID-19. Sequencing used immunoSEQ multiplex PCR; TCRdb keeps in-frame clones, though not all of them. Of 200,000 or so clones in the sample, roughly 90% were seen once. The sequenced material came from PBMCs or T cells enriched from blood (not recorded which). Receptors originate from a woman aged 40 to 49 with acute COVID-19.

The chain employs TRBV6-5 and TRBJ1-2; D call uncertain. Germline CDR1 MNHEY, CDR2 SVGAGI. This CDR3 region has 12 residues. Trimming cost V 0 bases and J 4 bases, with 3 bases left between them. The CDR3 loop is CASSYSSYGYTF. CDR3 DNA sequence: TGTGCCAGCAGTTACTCCTCCTATGGCTACACCTTC.

J is TRBJ1-5 and V is TRBV2; D gene uncertain. Trimming took off 5 bases at V and 1 base at J, with 12 bases between the two ends. The CDR3 is 15 residues long. The germline gives CDR1 SNHLY, CDR2 FYNNEI. In DNA, the CDR3 is TGTGCCAGCAGTACTAGAGGGATGAGCAATCAGCCCCAGCATTTT. It encodes CASSTRGMSNQPQHF.

The chain has TRBV19 and TRBJ1-5; 7 bases map to TRBD1. CDR1 is LNHDA and CDR2 is SQIVND in the germline V gene (reference sequence). The CDR3 sequence is 14 residues long. J lost 2 bases, V lost 6 bases, and 4 bases had no gene match. CDR3 loop: CASSQGQGNQPQHF. DNA of the CDR3: TGTGCCAGTAGCCAAGGACAGGGCAATCAGCCCCAGCATTTT.

The V and J genes are TRBV10-3 and TRBJ1-2; 7 bases are shared with TRBD1. Germline loops: CDR1 ENHRY, CDR2 SYGVKD. CDR3 size: 13 residues. After removal of 6 bases from V and 3 bases from J, the junction contained 4 bases not matched to a gene. The CDR3 is CAIRSDRDYGYTF. The CDR3 DNA is TGTGCCATCAGATCCGACAGGGACTATGGCTACACCTTC.

The chain uses TRBV23-1 and TRBJ1-3; D possibly corresponds to TRBD1 (6 bases). TRBV23-1 is treated as an ORF (open reading frame) with a function not yet certain. This CDR3 spans 16 amino acids. Trimming shortened V by 5 bases and J by 3 bases, and 17 bases separated the two germline ends. CDR3 in DNA: TGCGCCAGCAGTATCTTGCTCAGGGGCAATGGAAACACCATATATTTT. Its translation: CASSILLRGNGNTIYF.

This clone appeared a few times. The chain employs TRBV6-5 and TRBJ1-2, with D perhaps TRBD1 (5 bases). The CDR3 has 14 residues. The V gene lost 5 bases and the J gene lost 0 bases, with 10 bases spanning the gap. From germline, CDR1 is MNHEY and CDR2 SVGAGI. This chain's CDR3 is CASSQTAANYGYTF. The CDR3 coding sequence is TGTGCCAGCAGTCAGACAGCCGCTAACTATGGCTACACCTTC.

V gene TRBV10-1 combines with J gene TRBJ2-3; TRBD2 matches 11 bases. This CDR3 is 15 amino acids long. Germline V gene data show CDR1 as WNHNN and CDR2 as SYGVQD (reference sequence). The V gene end was trimmed by 0 bases and the J gene end by 4 bases; junction bases not matched to a gene: 0. Here the CDR3 DNA reads TGCGCCAGCAGTGAGTCTAGCGGGAGGGCAGATACGCAGTATTTT. Protein: CASSESSGRADTQYF.

The V and J genes are TRBV5-1 and TRBJ1-3, with no clear D. V lost 4 bases and J 3 bases, leaving 17 bases between the germline ends. The CDR3 has 16 residues. Germline loops: CDR1 SGHRS, CDR2 YFSETQ. CDR3 in DNA: TGCGCCAGCAGCCAGGCAGACGTCTCAAATGGAAACACCATATATTTT. Translating it yields CASSQADVSNGNTIYF. The complete variable domain, with remaining parts taken from reference TRBV5-1 and TRBJ1-3, reads KAGVTQTPRYLIKTRGQQVTLSCSPISGHRSVSWYQQTPGQGLQFLFEYFSETQRNKGNFPGRFSGRQFSNSRSEMNVSTLELGDSALYLCASSQADVSNGNTIYFGEGSWLTVV.

CDR3 region: CASSLTGTANTEAFF. In DNA form, the CDR3 reads TGTGCCAGCAGCTTAACGGGGACAGCGAACACTGAAGCTTTCTTT. The V gene is TRBV7-3, the J gene TRBJ1-1; TRBD1 matches 7 bases. The CDR3 extends over 15 amino acids. The germline V gene encodes CDR1 SGHTA and CDR2 FQGTGA. Germline trimming cut 0 bases from V and 1 base from J; bases unmatched to any gene: 2.

The chain employs TRBV7-8 and TRBJ1-1; a possible D gene is TRBD1 (5 bases). V dropped 7 bases and J dropped 3 bases, with 24 bases sitting between them. CDR3 length equals 17 residues. Per the germline V gene, CDR1 is SGHVS and CDR2 is FQNEAQ. This CDR3 is CASTAGGNGARDTEAFF. The CDR3 nucleotides are TGTGCCAGCACTGCGGGGGGGAACGGGGCCAGGGACACTGAAGCTTTCTTT.

The V gene is TRBV5-6, the J gene TRBJ2-1; D is perhaps TRBD1 (5 bases). This CDR3 is 14 amino acids long. Deletions cut 0 bases from V and 6 bases from J, with 10 bases between. Germline-derived CDR1 and CDR2 are SGHDT and YYEEEE. This chain's CDR3 is CASSLAPRVNEQFF. The CDR3 coding sequence is TGTGCCAGCAGCTTGGCCCCCAGGGTCAATGAGCAGTTCTTC.

This sequence joins TRBV3-1 (or the pseudogene TRBV3-2) and TRBJ2-5; TRBD2 might be the D (6 bases). V was trimmed by 0 bases and J by 3 bases, leaving 8 bases between them. Germline V gene data show CDR1 as LGHDT and CDR2 as YNNKEL (reference sequence). This CDR3 spans 14 amino acids. The chain's CDR3 is CASSQEGLKETQYF. The CDR3 DNA reads TGTGCCAGCAGCCAAGAGGGACTGAAAGAGACCCAGTACTTC.